One and the same sample provided the 15 T cell receptor beta chains below, sequenced in a study of cytotoxic CD8 clonotypes in ibrutinib-treated CLL (dated by TCRdb to the early 2020s). This specimen's time point label, per the study, means: 12 months on ibrutinib. Library preparation was by the immunoSEQ multiplex PCR assay. TCRdb holds this immuneACCESS table with in-frame rearrangements only. Some clones are missing; in checked studies, unresolved V genes explain under half, and the rest has no known cause. This sample holds 55,000 to 80,000 clones; around nine tenths were observed only once. The top ten clonotypes cover 3.1% of the sample. Sequencing was performed on PBMCs, taken after 12 months of ibrutinib treatment. The source is a human donor with chronic lymphocytic leukemia.

The gene calls are TRBV2 and TRBJ1-5; 8 bases match TRBD1. The V gene's germline CDR1 is SNHLY and CDR2 FYNNEI. CDR3 size: 15 residues. Trimming at V came to 5 bases and at J to 2 bases, leaving 5 bases not matched to a gene. The CDR3 DNA follows: TGTGCCAGCAGTACAGGGGGAGGCGGCAATCAGCCCCAGCATTTT. It translates to CASSTGGGGNQPQHF.

This clone came up a few times. CDR3: CASSSIQGSGYF. CDR3 nucleotides: TGTGCCAGCAGCTCTATCCAGGGGTCGGGGTACTTC. This chain uses TRBV7-2 with TRBJ2-7; D possibly corresponds to TRBD1 (6 bases). V lost 4 bases and J 12 bases, leaving 16 bases between the germline ends. This CDR3 is built from 12 residues. Germline V CDR1 and CDR2: SGHTA, FQGNSA.

The V gene is TRBV7-3, the J gene TRBJ2-1, with TRBD2 matching 16 bases. The CDR3 totals 20 residues. V lost 6 bases, J lost 1 base, and 12 bases stayed unmatched. Germline loops: CDR1 SGHTA, CDR2 FQGTGA. The CDR3 bases are TGTGCCAGCAGTAAGACGCCGGGGACTAGCGGGAGGGGTTCCTACAATGAGCAGTTCTTC. As protein: CASSKTPGTSGRGSYNEQFF.

V gene TRBV28 combines with J gene TRBJ1-1; D gene ambiguous. CDR1 is MDHEN, CDR2 SYDVKM, per germline. V shed 6 bases and J shed 2 bases, with 10 bases lying between them. The CDR3 sequence is 13 residues long. The CDR3 coding sequence is TGTGCCAGCAGATTCCCCGTAAACACTGAAGCTTTCTTT. Translating it yields CASRFPVNTEAFF.

V is TRBV2 and J is TRBJ2-6; D is perhaps TRBD1 or TRBD2 (5 bases each). The V gene's germline CDR1 is SNHLY and CDR2 FYNNEI. CDR3 length equals 16 residues. Trimming shortened V by 6 bases and J by 2 bases, and 14 bases separated the two germline ends. CDR3 DNA: TGTGCCAGCAGCCGGGACGGGTTAGCTGGGGCCAACGTCCTGACTTTC. It specifies CASSRDGLAGANVLTF.

The V gene is TRBV7-2, the J gene TRBJ2-1; tentatively, D is TRBD2 (5 bases). The V gene's germline CDR1 is SGHTA and CDR2 FQGNSA. CDR3 length: 15 amino acids. V dropped 1 base and J dropped 6 bases, with 13 bases sitting between them. CDR3 residues: CASSLGKLGSNEQFF. In DNA form, the CDR3 reads TGTGCCAGCAGCTTAGGGAAACTAGGGTCCAATGAGCAGTTCTTC.

The chain employs TRBV19 and TRBJ2-1, with 7 bases that match TRBD1. The CDR3 totals 15 residues. V was clipped by 4 bases and J by 3 bases; unmatched bases: 6. Germline assignment: CDR1 LNHDA and CDR2 SQIVND (reference sequence). The CDR3: CASSTQGLNYNEQFF. CDR3 bases: TGTGCCAGTAGTACACAGGGGCTTAACTACAATGAGCAGTTCTTC.

This rearrangement joins TRBV7-2 to TRBJ1-1; no clear D. The CDR3 runs to 13 residues. Germline V gene lookup returns CDR1 SGHTA and CDR2 FQGNSA. Trimming left V 1 base short and J 3 bases short, with 6 bases between. CDR3 DNA sequence: TGTGCCAGCAGCTTAGGGACTTACACTGAAGCTTTCTTT. Translated: CASSLGTYTEAFF.

V gene TRBV5-1 combines with J gene TRBJ2-1, with TRBD2 matching 8 bases. Germline V CDR1 and CDR2: SGHRS, YFSETQ. This CDR3 spans 14 amino acids. V was pared by 0 bases and J by 7 bases, with 3 bases of the junction left unmatched. Here the CDR3 DNA reads TGCGCCAGCAGCTTGGTATCTAGCGGGAATGAGCAGTTCTTC. Protein: CASSLVSSGNEQFF.

The chain combines TRBV28 with TRBJ1-1; TRBD1 is a possible D gene (6 bases). The V gene's germline CDR1 is MDHEN and CDR2 SYDVKM. The V and J ends lost 7 bases and 1 base respectively, with 25 bases between them. The CDR3 extends over 18 amino acids. The CDR3 DNA follows: TGTGCCAGCATCTCGTGGAGGGGGGCGACCCCCAAGAACACTGAAGCTTTCTTT. This codes for CASISWRGATPKNTEAFF.

The chain is built from TRBV2 and TRBJ2-5, with no clear D. CDR3 size: 11 residues. CDR1 is SNHLY and CDR2 is FYNNEI in the germline V gene. The V end was cut by 2 bases, the J end by 5 bases, with 3 bases between. In DNA form, the CDR3 reads TGTGCCAGCAGTGAATGGGAGACCCAGTACTTC. Residues: CASSEWETQYF. Full variable domain (remainder filled in from reference TRBV2 and TRBJ2-5): EPEVTQTPSHQVTQMGQEVILRCVPISNHLYFYWYRQILGQKVEFLVSFYNNEISEKSEIFDDQFSVERPDGSNFTLKIRSTKLEDSAMYFCASSEWETQYFGPGTRLLVL.

This clone was counted between two and nine times. The genes are TRBV6-5 and TRBJ1-1; possibly TRBD1 for D (6 bases). CDR3 length equals 13 residues. V was trimmed by 6 bases and J by 2 bases, leaving 10 bases between them. Germline V gives CDR1 MNHEY, CDR2 SVGAGI. In DNA form, the CDR3 reads TGTGCCAGCAGGCGGACAGCCAACACTGAAGCTTTCTTT. This sequence encodes CASRRTANTEAFF.

This chain links TRBV9 with TRBJ2-7, with D unclear. The CDR3 is made up of 9 amino acids. Per germline, CDR1 SGDLS and CDR2 YYNGEE. Trimming stripped 7 bases from V and 5 bases from J, with 4 bases between. The CDR3 coding sequence is TGTGCCAGCGGGGACGAGCAGTACTTC. This sequence encodes CASGDEQYF.

The rearrangement uses TRBV2 and TRBJ2-5; TRBD2 is a possible D gene (6 bases). The CDR3 totals 16 residues. The ends were cut back, 6 bases at V and 2 bases at J, with 19 bases in the middle. The germline V gene has CDR1 SNHLY and CDR2 FYNNEI. The CDR3 spells CASRPWASSAQETQYF. CDR3 coding DNA: TGTGCCAGCAGACCCTGGGCCTCTAGCGCACAAGAGACCCAGTACTTC. Combining the CDR3 with reference TRBV2 and TRBJ2-5 gives the whole variable domain EPEVTQTPSHQVTQMGQEVILRCVPISNHLYFYWYRQILGQKVEFLVSFYNNEISEKSEIFDDQFSVERPDGSNFTLKIRSTKLEDSAMYFCASRPWASSAQETQYFGPGTRLLVL.

This clone was counted between two and nine times. The J gene is TRBJ1-1, the V gene TRBV7-8; D call uncertain. Germline V gene data show CDR1 as SGHVS and CDR2 as FQNEAQ. The CDR3 has 15 amino acids. The V end was cut by 1 base, the J end by 0 bases, with 9 bases between. DNA of the CDR3: TGTGCCAGCAGCTTAGTGACGCAACTGAACACTGAAGCTTTCTTT. This encodes CASSLVTQLNTEAFF.